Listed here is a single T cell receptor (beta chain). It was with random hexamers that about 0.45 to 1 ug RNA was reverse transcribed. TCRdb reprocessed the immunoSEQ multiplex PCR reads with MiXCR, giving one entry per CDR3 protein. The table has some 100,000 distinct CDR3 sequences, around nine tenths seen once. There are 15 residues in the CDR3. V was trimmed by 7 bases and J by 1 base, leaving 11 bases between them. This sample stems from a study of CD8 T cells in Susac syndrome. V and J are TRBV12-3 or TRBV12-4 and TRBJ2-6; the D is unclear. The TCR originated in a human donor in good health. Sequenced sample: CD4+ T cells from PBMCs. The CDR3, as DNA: TGTGCCAGCATTCTGACACATTCTGGGGCCAACGTCCTGACTTTC. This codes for CASILTHSGANVLTF.